The 27 T cell receptor beta chains reported below all come from one sample, sequenced in a study of beta chain features in type 1 diabetes. The authors reverse transcribed all of the isolated RNA, so sequencing captured expressed TCRB transcripts. Assay: immunoSEQ multiplex PCR; the TCRdb copy retains only in-frame clones and omits some. The data hold some 220,000 clones, with around 9.9% observed a single time. Input material: central memory CD4+ T cells from blood. The receptors were sampled from a man aged 18 to 29 in good health.

This clone showed up just a few times. This sequence joins TRBV30 and TRBJ2-7; TRBD1 agrees at 7 bases. CDR1 and CDR2 from the germline V gene are GTSNPN and SVGIG (reference sequence). This CDR3 has 19 residues. V dropped 0 bases and J dropped 0; count of bases not matched to a gene: 17. CDR3 coding DNA: TGTGCCTGGAGTGTGGTGTACGCCTCCGGGGACAGAAGCTCCTACGAGCAGTACTTC. It yields the protein CAWSVVYASGDRSSYEQYF.

This sequence joins TRBV6-6 and TRBJ2-6, with D perhaps given as TRBD1 or TRBD2 (5 bases each). The germline CDR1 and CDR2 sequences are MNHNY and SVGAGI (reference sequence). The CDR3 loop spans 14 amino acids. With 7 bases removed from V and 2 bases from J, the gap between germline ends came to 9 bases. The CDR3 is CASKGDPGANVLTF. In DNA form, the CDR3 reads TGTGCCAGCAAAGGGGACCCTGGGGCCAACGTCCTGACTTTC.

This clone was recorded at least ten times. The V call is TRBV9, the J call TRBJ2-5; 9 bases align to TRBD1. Looked up from germline, CDR1 is SGDLS and CDR2 is YYNGEE. V lost 1 base, J lost 4 bases, and 8 bases stayed unmatched. CDR3 length: 16 amino acids. CDR3 nucleotides: TGTGCCAGCAGCGTAAAGGCCGGACAGGGGCGAGAGACCCAGTACTTC. Its translation: CASSVKAGQGRETQYF.

This clone came up a few times. The rearrangement uses TRBV7-2 and TRBJ2-2, with D unresolved. The CDR3 consists of 13 residues. In germline, CDR1 is SGHTA, CDR2 FQGNSA. V lost 2 bases and J 3 bases, leaving 4 bases between the germline ends. The CDR3 spells CASSLLHTGELFF. DNA for the CDR3: TGTGCCAGCAGCTTATTGCACACCGGGGAGCTGTTTTTT. Drawing the rest from reference TRBV7-2 and TRBJ2-2, the complete variable domain is GAGVSQSPSNKVTEKGKDVELRCDPISGHTALYWYRQSLGQGLEFLIYFQGNSAPDKSGLPSDRFSAERTGGSVSTLTIQRTQQEDSAVYLCASSLLHTGELFFGEGSRLTVL.

The J gene is TRBJ2-7, the V gene TRBV5-1, with D tentatively TRBD1 (6 bases). Trimming stripped 4 bases from V and 8 bases from J, with 13 bases between. The CDR3 has 12 amino acids. Germline CDR1 and CDR2: SGHRS and YFSETQ. The CDR3 sequence is CASSTQGQKQYF. The CDR3 DNA reads as TGCGCCAGCAGCACCCAAGGACAGAAGCAGTACTTC. The full variable domain, rest sourced from reference TRBV5-1 and TRBJ2-7, is KAGVTQTPRYLIKTRGQQVTLSCSPISGHRSVSWYQQTPGQGLQFLFEYFSETQRNKGNFPGRFSGRQFSNSRSEMNVSTLELGDSALYLCASSTQGQKQYFGPGTRLTVT.

This chain connects TRBV25-1 to TRBJ2-7; D possibly corresponds to TRBD1 (6 bases). Germline V gives CDR1 MGHDK, CDR2 SYGVNS. V was pared by 6 bases and J by 6 bases, with 15 bases between. There are 13 residues in the CDR3. The CDR3 spells CASRSGVLGEQYF. CDR3 in DNA: TGTGCCAGCAGGTCAGGGGTACTTGGCGAGCAGTACTTC.

The sample holds a few counts of this clone. Within the sample, other DNA sequences also encode this same CDR3. The rearrangement joins TRBV7-9 to TRBJ2-3; D gene uncertain. The germline V and J ends were trimmed by 3 bases and 6 bases, with 7 bases remaining between them. Looked up from germline, CDR1 is SEHNR and CDR2 is FQNEAQ (reference sequence). The CDR3 covers 12 residues. The CDR3 region has the DNA TGTGCCAGCAGCTTGGGTACGGATACGCAGTATTTT. Translated, it gives CASSLGTDTQYF.

By share, this clone ranks as medium-sized. The identical CDR3 is also encoded by other nucleotide sequences in the sample. The rearrangement joins TRBV14 to TRBJ2-5; 9 positions match TRBD1. The CDR3 has 15 residues. The junction had 4 bases not matched to a gene; V was cut back by 1 base and J by 4 bases. Germline-derived CDR1 and CDR2 are SGHDN and FVKESK. CDR3 protein: CASSQGNRGPETQYF. The DNA of the CDR3 is TGTGCCAGCAGCCAAGGGAACAGGGGGCCAGAGACCCAGTACTTC.

The chain uses TRBV10-3 and TRBJ2-3; D is unclear. V was shortened by 11 bases and J by 6 bases, with 24 bases between the two germline ends. In germline, CDR1 is ENHRY, CDR2 SYGVKD. This CDR3 spans 15 amino acids. CDR3: CALSKEGPPADTQYF. Here the CDR3 DNA reads TGTGCCCTTTCTAAGGAAGGACCTCCGGCGGATACGCAGTATTTT.

This clone was found a few times. The V and J genes are TRBV7-2 and TRBJ2-3; D is unresolved. The V end was cut by 1 base, the J end by 4 bases, with 12 bases between. CDR1 and CDR2 (germline): SGHTA, FQGNSA. This CDR3 region has 15 residues. CDR3 in amino acids: CASSLEYRVADTQYF. DNA for the CDR3: TGTGCCAGCAGCTTAGAATATAGGGTGGCAGATACGCAGTATTTT.

The V call is TRBV2, the J call TRBJ2-7; a possible D gene is TRBD1 (6 bases). Germline loops: CDR1 SNHLY, CDR2 FYNNEI. The CDR3 extends over 12 amino acids. V was cut by 5 bases and J by 3 bases, with 8 bases left in between. The CDR3 region is CASSQGNYEQYF. CDR3 in DNA: TGTGCCAGCAGTCAGGGGAACTACGAGCAGTACTTC.

The chain combines TRBV11-2 with TRBJ2-1; possibly TRBD1 for D (6 bases). This CDR3 spans 15 amino acids. V was trimmed by 1 base and J by 5 bases, leaving 12 bases between them. Germline V CDR1 and CDR2: SGHAT, FQNNGV. The CDR3 protein is CASSLGGTLDNEQFF. The CDR3 coding sequence is TGTGCCAGCAGCTTAGGTGGGACACTGGACAATGAGCAGTTCTTC.

This clone was recorded many times. J is TRBJ2-3 and V is TRBV7-2, with 11 positions matching TRBD2. Unmatched junction bases numbered 5, after V lost 5 bases and J lost 10 bases. This CDR3 is 13 amino acids long. Per the germline V gene, CDR1 is SGHTA and CDR2 is FQGNSA. The CDR3 DNA is TGTGCCAGCAGCCCCTTAGCGGGAGGGGCGCAGTATTTT. Its translation is CASSPLAGGAQYF.

This clone was recorded a few times. Other DNA sequences in the same sample also yield this CDR3. The rearrangement joins TRBV20-1 to TRBJ2-5; D is ambiguous. Looked up from germline, CDR1 is DFQATT and CDR2 is SNEGSKA (reference sequence). This CDR3 spans 11 amino acids. Trimming pared 0 bases from V and 5 bases from J, leaving 4 bases between. CDR3 nucleotides: TGCAGTGCTAGAGATCGGGAGACCCAGTACTTC. Its translation: CSARDRETQYF.

This clone has just a few counts. V gene TRBV25-1 combines with J gene TRBJ2-3; D may be TRBD2 (5 bases). The CDR3 extends over 17 amino acids. The germline V and J ends were trimmed by 0 bases and 4 bases, with 17 bases remaining between them. Germline CDR1 is MGHDK and CDR2 is SYGVNS. The CDR3 region is CASSEYTRAGSADTQYF. Written as DNA, the CDR3 is TGTGCCAGCAGTGAATATACGAGGGCTGGGTCCGCAGATACGCAGTATTTT.

Here the CDR3 reads CASSSADGAGYNEQFF. Written as DNA, the CDR3 is TGTGCCAGCTCCTCGGCGGATGGGGCAGGGTACAATGAGCAGTTCTTC. The rearrangement uses TRBV6-6 and TRBJ2-1; possibly TRBD1 for D (5 bases). The V and J ends lost 8 bases and 4 bases respectively, with 21 bases between them. This CDR3 region has 16 residues. Looked up from germline, CDR1 is MNHNY and CDR2 is SVGAGI (reference sequence).

This clone was observed a few times. The chain couples TRBV13 to TRBJ2-5; tentatively, D is TRBD1 or TRBD2 (7 bases each). V lost 5 bases and J lost 4, with 17 bases in between. The CDR3 has 15 amino acids. Germline CDR1 reads PRHDT; CDR2 reads FYEKMQ (reference sequence). CDR3: CASSARQGGRETQYF. The DNA for the CDR3 is TGTGCCAGCAGCGCGCGACAGGGAGGGAGAGAGACCCAGTACTTC.

This clone showed up many times. The chain joins TRBV30 to TRBJ2-1, with TRBD2 matching over 10 bases. Germline CDR1 reads GTSNPN; CDR2 reads SVGIG (reference sequence). V lost 7 bases and J lost 6; bases outside the gene matches: 6. The CDR3 length is 13 residues. As DNA, the CDR3 is TGTGCCTTTGAGCGGGAGGGCCGCAATGAGCAGTTCTTC. Its protein product is CAFEREGRNEQFF.

The V and J genes are TRBV28 and TRBJ1-5; 9 bases fit TRBD1. V dropped 5 bases and J dropped 5; count of bases not matched to a gene: 4. From germline, CDR1 is MDHEN and CDR2 SYDVKM. The CDR3 has 14 amino acids. CDR3 sequence: CASSPGTGHQPQHF. The CDR3 DNA reads as TGTGCCAGCAGTCCCGGGACAGGGCATCAGCCCCAGCATTTT.

The chain uses TRBV19 and TRBJ1-5; unclear D gene. Looked up from germline, CDR1 is LNHDA and CDR2 is SQIVND (reference sequence). The CDR3 has 13 residues. The germline V and J ends were trimmed by 3 bases and 8 bases, with 11 bases remaining between them. CDR3 region: CASSIGRSEPQHF. The CDR3 DNA reads TGTGCCAGTAGTATTGGACGGTCAGAGCCCCAGCATTTT.

This clone appeared many times. The chain uses TRBV9 and TRBJ2-1; TRBD2 aligns across 10 bases. Trimming took 1 base from V and 0 from J; bases not matched to a gene: 7. The V gene's germline CDR1 is SGDLS and CDR2 YYNGEE. The CDR3 covers 18 residues. The CDR3 reads CASSVNSGRFSSYNEQFF. For the CDR3, the DNA is TGTGCCAGCAGCGTAAATAGCGGGAGGTTTAGCTCCTACAATGAGCAGTTCTTC.

This clone was counted ten times or more. The chain links TRBV7-9 to TRBJ1-2, with D uncertain. This CDR3 region has 12 residues. In germline, CDR1 is SEHNR, CDR2 FQNEAQ (reference sequence). V lost 8 bases to trimming and J lost 3 bases, with 10 bases between them. The CDR3 loop is CASQQEDYGYTF. The CDR3 nucleotides are TGTGCCAGCCAGCAGGAGGACTATGGCTACACCTTC.

This clone was observed a handful of times. The rearrangement uses TRBV14 and TRBJ2-3; D is ambiguous. The CDR3 has 12 residues. CDR1 is SGHDN and CDR2 is FVKESK in the germline V gene. Trimming cost V 2 bases and J 2 bases, with 2 bases left between them. CDR3 loop: CASSQNTDTQYF. DNA for the CDR3: TGTGCCAGCAGCCAAAACACAGATACGCAGTATTTT.

This chain links TRBV7-2 with TRBJ2-2; 11 nucleotides match TRBD2. The CDR3 is made up of 15 amino acids. Germline CDR1 is SGHTA and CDR2 is FQGNSA. V lost 2 bases, J lost 5 bases, and 1 base stayed unmatched. CDR3 sequence (DNA): TGTGCCAGCAGCTTACGGACTAGCGGGACCGGGGAGCTGTTTTTT. Translated: CASSLRTSGTGELFF.

In its sample, this clone was seen a few times. The V gene is TRBV7-2, the J gene TRBJ2-5; weak D call: TRBD1 (6 bases). With 1 base removed from V and 9 bases from J, the gap between germline ends came to 15 bases. This CDR3 is built from 14 residues. Germline V CDR1 and CDR2: SGHTA, FQGNSA. Here the CDR3 DNA reads TGTGCCAGCAGCTTAGTAGGGACCCAGGGGTCCCAGTACTTC. Protein: CASSLVGTQGSQYF. The whole variable domain, remainder taken from reference TRBV7-2 and TRBJ2-5, is GAGVSQSPSNKVTEKGKDVELRCDPISGHTALYWYRQSLGQGLEFLIYFQGNSAPDKSGLPSDRFSAERTGGSVSTLTIQRTQQEDSAVYLCASSLVGTQGSQYFGPGTRLLVL.

This clone was found once. The chain employs TRBV6-6 and TRBJ2-3; D possibly corresponds to TRBD2 (5 bases). The V end lost 6 bases, the J end lost 6 bases, and 16 bases lay between the germline ends. CDR1 and CDR2 (germline): MNHNY, SVGAGI (reference sequence). The CDR3 is made up of 14 amino acids. CDR3 nucleotide sequence: TGTGCCAGCAGGCCGGGGTTAAAATCGGATACGCAGTATTTT. Protein: CASRPGLKSDTQYF.

Only a few counts were recorded for this clone. V and J are TRBV2 and TRBJ2-2; the D is unclear. Per the germline V gene, CDR1 is SNHLY and CDR2 is FYNNEI. Trimming left V 4 bases short and J 3 bases short, with 9 bases between. This CDR3 comprises 14 residues. The CDR3 DNA reads TGTGCCAGCAGTGGCCGCCGGGACACCGGGGAGCTGTTTTTT. Translated, it gives CASSGRRDTGELFF. The whole variable domain, filled in from reference TRBV2 and TRBJ2-2, reads EPEVTQTPSHQVTQMGQEVILRCVPISNHLYFYWYRQILGQKVEFLVSFYNNEISEKSEIFDDQFSVERPDGSNFTLKIRSTKLEDSAMYFCASSGRRDTGELFFGEGSRLTVL.